Presented here are 8 T cell receptor beta chains from one specimen sequenced in a study of glioma-infiltrating T cells after dendritic cell vaccination. Data came from immunoSEQ multiplex PCR; TCRdb stores just in-frame clones and leaves some out. Altogether about 92,000 clones are present, 85% to 90% being singletons, with the ten largest covering around 16%. This sample comprised blood, obtained before dendritic cell vaccination. These receptors were collected from a human donor with glioblastoma.

The chain carries TRBV29-1 and TRBJ2-5; perhaps TRBD2 as D (6 bases). The DNA end lines up better with TRBJ2-7; the J call may be wrong. The V gene's germline CDR1 is SQVTM and CDR2 ANQGSEA. The CDR3 sequence is 13 residues long. CDR3 DNA sequence: TGCAGCGTTGGAAGAGGTCGGGGGAACGAGCAGTACTTC. It specifies CSVGRGRGNEQYF.

V is TRBV7-2 and J is TRBJ2-7; D is possibly TRBD1 (5 bases). V shed 2 bases and J shed 3 bases, with 8 bases lying between them. Germline V CDR1 and CDR2: SGHTA, FQGNSA. The CDR3 runs 13 residues. CDR3 sequence reads: CASSLRRDYEQYF. The DNA for the CDR3 is TGTGCCAGCAGCTTACGCAGGGACTACGAGCAGTACTTC.

The chain joins TRBV7-2 to TRBJ2-5; 9 nucleotides line up with TRBD2. The germline CDR1 and CDR2 sequences are SGHTA and FQGNSA. The CDR3 is 15 residues long. Trimming at V came to 0 bases and at J to 5 bases, leaving 4 bases not matched to a gene. The CDR3 protein is CASSLARTSVETQYF. CDR3 bases: TGTGCCAGCAGCTTAGCGCGGACTAGCGTGGAGACCCAGTACTTC. Full variable domain (missing parts from reference TRBV7-2 and TRBJ2-5): GAGVSQSPSNKVTEKGKDVELRCDPISGHTALYWYRQSLGQGLEFLIYFQGNSAPDKSGLPSDRFSAERTGGSVSTLTIQRTQQEDSAVYLCASSLARTSVETQYFGPGTRLLVL.

The chain carries TRBV29-1 and TRBJ1-1, with D possibly TRBD1 on 5 matching bases. This CDR3 comprises 12 residues. Germline V gives CDR1 SQVTM, CDR2 ANQGSEA. V lost 6 bases to trimming and J lost 7 bases, with 15 bases between them. The CDR3 nucleotides read TGCAGCGTCGCAAAGGGAGGGGTTGAAGCTTTCTTT. Its translation: CSVAKGGVEAFF. Full variable domain (rest looked up from reference TRBV29-1 and TRBJ1-1): SAVISQKPSRDICQRGTSLTIQCQVDSQVTMMFWYRQQPGQSLTLIATANQGSEATYESGFVIDKFPISRPNLTFSTLTVSNMSPEDSSIYLCSVAKGGVEAFFGQGTRLTVV.

The rearrangement joins TRBV7-7 to TRBJ2-5; TRBD2 agrees at 12 bases. J was trimmed by 4 bases and V by 1 base; bases with no gene match: 4. This CDR3 comprises 16 residues. In germline, CDR1 is SSHAT, CDR2 FNYEAQ (reference sequence). CDR3 coding DNA: TGTGCCAGCAGCTTAGGGCTAGCGGGGGGGAGAGAGACCCAGTACTTC. It translates to CASSLGLAGGRETQYF.

The J gene is TRBJ2-7, the V gene TRBV7-6; D gene ambiguous. The CDR3 totals 14 residues. Trimming pared 3 bases from V and 5 bases from J, leaving 14 bases between. Germline V gene sequence: CDR1 SGHVS, CDR2 FNYEAQ. The CDR3 nucleotides are TGTGCCAGCAGCTTGGCTTCCCCAGGCGACGAGCAGTACTTC. Translating gives CASSLASPGDEQYF.

The chain joins TRBV7-9 to TRBJ2-7, with 8 nucleotides matching TRBD2. Germline trimming cut 3 bases from V and 1 base from J; bases unmatched to any gene: 11. This CDR3 is built from 17 residues. Per the germline V gene, CDR1 is SEHNR and CDR2 is FQNEAQ (reference sequence). DNA of the CDR3: TGTGCCAGCAGCTTTAATATACGGGAGGGCCTGTCCTACGAGCAGTACTTC. It yields the protein CASSFNIREGLSYEQYF.

V is TRBV6-7 and J is TRBJ1-5; the D gene is possibly TRBD1 (5 bases). TRBV6-7 is labeled an ORF, and its function is uncertain. This CDR3 has 14 residues. Trimming shortened V by 5 bases and J by 0 bases, and 8 bases separated the two germline ends. The CDR3 DNA reads as TGTGCCAGCAGTCTCCAGGGTAGCAATCAGCCCCAGCATTTT. Translating gives CASSLQGSNQPQHF.